Below are 14 T cell receptor beta chains sequenced from a single sample in a study of type 1 regulatory T cells listed by TCRdb under 2021. Instrument on record: Illumina MiSeq. TCRdb reprocessing: public reads trimmed at Q25 with fastp, clones called with MiXCR, in-frame beta chains kept. Entries are consolidated by CDR3 protein sequence, retaining the most common genes and DNA. Here the sample has about 68,000 distinct CDR3 sequences; 55% to 80% occur a single time. 7.6% of the sample goes to the ten largest clones. For these receptors, no antigen is known. Sequencing was carried out using cultured T cells, either the whole culture or a sorted T cell fraction (not recorded which). This sample's cell subset or site label indicates: Tr1-enriched cell product generated in vitro against host alloantigens. The receptors come from a human donor in good health.

This clonotype was seen only a few times. The V call is TRBV11-1, the J call TRBJ2-3; the D is unclear. Germline V gene lookup returns CDR1 SGHAT and CDR2 FQDESV (reference sequence). The CDR3 spans 13 residues. V was pared by 1 base and J by 6 bases, with 8 bases between. The CDR3 protein is CASSLGPGDTQYF. In nucleotides, the CDR3 is TGTGCCAGCAGCTTAGGACCAGGTGATACGCAGTATTTT.

The chain uses TRBV5-1 and TRBJ2-7; D remains unclear. V lost 0 bases and J 2 bases, leaving 3 bases between the germline ends. From germline, CDR1 is SGHRS and CDR2 YFSETQ. The length of the CDR3 is 12 residues. CDR3 nucleotide sequence: TGCGCCAGCAGCTTGGGGGCCTACGAGCAGTACTTC. The encoded protein is CASSLGAYEQYF.

This clonotype was counted a single time. This chain links TRBV6-2 or TRBV6-3 with TRBJ2-6; 11 nucleotides align to TRBD1. Losses at the gene ends were 6 bases for V and 0 bases for J; bases not matched to a gene: 4. Germline CDR1 reads MNHEY; CDR2 reads SVGEGT. The CDR3 length is 17 residues. This CDR3 reads CASRRGTGGSGANVLTF. As DNA, the CDR3 is TGTGCCAGCAGAAGAGGGACAGGGGGCTCTGGGGCCAACGTCCTGACTTTC.

In this sample, this clonotype turned up once. In nucleotides, the CDR3 is TGTGCCAGCAGCCAACAGGGGGCAACGGATACGCAGTATTTT. Residues: CASSQQGATDTQYF. The rearrangement uses TRBV7-2 and TRBJ2-3; 9 positions agree with TRBD1. Germline V gene data show CDR1 as SGHTA and CDR2 as FQGNSA. The CDR3 is 14 amino acids. Trimming at V came to 5 bases and at J to 6 bases, leaving 6 bases not matched to a gene.

This clonotype was recorded once. One junction end does not reproduce the germline sequence, and a read error may be involved. The chain combines TRBV7-2 with TRBJ1-4; D gene ambiguous. This CDR3 is built from 15 residues. The germline V gene encodes CDR1 SGHTA and CDR2 FQGNSA. CDR3 sequence reads: CASSPSAAVTEELFF. CDR3 nucleotide sequence: TGTGCCAGCAGCCCCAGTGCCGCAGTTACTGAAGAACTGTTTTTT.

This sequence joins TRBV30 and TRBJ1-3; tentative D call: TRBD1 (6 bases). This CDR3 comprises 13 residues. The V end lost 2 bases, the J end lost 4 bases, and 9 bases lay between the germline ends. Looked up from germline, CDR1 is GTSNPN and CDR2 is SVGIG (reference sequence). The CDR3 is CAWSWQGGNTIYF. Written as DNA, the CDR3 is TGTGCCTGGAGTTGGCAGGGGGGAAACACCATATATTTT.

The chain couples TRBV9 to TRBJ2-2; 8 bases match TRBD2. The CDR3 extends over 16 amino acids. The V and J ends lost 4 bases and 7 bases, in that order; junction bases with no gene match: 12. Germline CDR1 SGDLS, CDR2 YYNGEE. The CDR3 DNA reads as TGTGCCAGCAGCCTAAAAGCGGGAGTCTTAGGCGGGGAGCTGTTTTTT. It codes for CASSLKAGVLGGELFF.

The genes are TRBV6-5 and TRBJ2-2; D not resolved. V gave up 2 bases and J gave up 6 bases, with 7 bases separating them. Germline lookup yields CDR1 MNHEY and CDR2 SVGAGI. The length of the CDR3 is 13 residues. The chain's CDR3 is CASSYRVSGELFF. The CDR3 DNA follows: TGTGCCAGCAGTTACAGGGTTTCCGGGGAGCTGTTTTTT.

This sequence joins TRBV7-9 and TRBJ2-1; the D gene is possibly TRBD2 (5 bases). Per the germline V gene, CDR1 is SEHNR and CDR2 is FQNEAQ (reference sequence). The V end lost 3 bases, the J end lost 7 bases, and 16 bases lay between the germline ends. This CDR3 region has 15 residues. The CDR3 sequence is CASSLALERLNEQFF. The DNA of the CDR3 is TGTGCCAGCAGCTTGGCACTAGAGAGGTTGAATGAGCAGTTCTTC.

This chain uses TRBV25-1 with TRBJ2-1; D may be TRBD1 or TRBD2 (5 bases each). This CDR3 has 14 residues. The germline V and J ends were trimmed by 10 bases and 0 bases, with 13 bases remaining between them. CDR1 and CDR2 from the germline V gene are MGHDK and SYGVNS. The CDR3 loop is CATGPPLSYNEQFF. CDR3 nucleotide sequence: TGTGCCACGGGACCTCCTCTCTCCTACAATGAGCAGTTCTTC.

Only a few counts were recorded for this clonotype. The chain joins TRBV5-1 to TRBJ2-7, with 10 nucleotides matching TRBD2. Trimming cost V 0 bases and J 5 bases; bases outside gene matches: 5. CDR1 SGHRS and CDR2 YFSETQ come from the germline V gene. The CDR3 has 15 amino acids. The CDR3 region is CASSLGTSGNHEQYF. The CDR3 DNA reads TGCGCCAGCAGCTTGGGAACTAGCGGGAACCACGAGCAGTACTTC. The complete variable domain, with remaining parts taken from reference TRBV5-1 and TRBJ2-7, reads KAGVTQTPRYLIKTRGQQVTLSCSPISGHRSVSWYQQTPGQGLQFLFEYFSETQRNKGNFPGRFSGRQFSNSRSEMNVSTLELGDSALYLCASSLGTSGNHEQYFGPGTRLTVT.

As DNA, the CDR3 is TGTGCCAGCAGTTTTGGAGAACAACTAAATGAGCAGTTCTTC. Amino acids: CASSFGEQLNEQFF. The genes are TRBV12-3 or TRBV12-4 and TRBJ2-1, with unresolved D. The CDR3 extends over 14 amino acids. Trimming left V 3 bases short and J 7 bases short, with 13 bases between.

This clonotype was seen more than once but under ten times. The rearrangement joins TRBV12-3 or TRBV12-4 to TRBJ1-2, with 7 bases that match TRBD1. J gave up 4 bases and V 6 bases, and 2 bases lay outside the gene matches. This CDR3 contains 12 residues. The CDR3 nucleotides read TGTGCCAGCAGCGGGACAGCCTATGGCTACACCTTC. Translating gives CASSGTAYGYTF.

This clonotype showed up just once. The J gene is TRBJ2-1, the V gene TRBV7-9, with 14 bases identical to TRBD2. The ends lost 4 bases at V and 5 bases at J; junction bases unmatched: 16. The CDR3 is made up of 20 amino acids. The germline V gene encodes CDR1 SEHNR and CDR2 FQNEAQ (reference sequence). CDR3: CASSSTTGGTSGRVHNEQFF. In nucleotides, the CDR3 is TGTGCCAGCAGCTCCACGACAGGCGGGACTAGCGGGAGAGTTCACAATGAGCAGTTCTTC.